The sequence of this T cell receptor (beta chain) was determined in a study of T-cell reconstitution after alpha-beta-depleted transplantation in children (dated by TCRdb to 2015 to 2016). Broadly, across the study: Using TCR repertoire profiling, the study quantitatively followed how T-cell immune reconstitution unfolded in children after TCRalphabeta/CD19-depleted allogeneic hematopoietic cell transplantation.

Receptors were amplified or captured by PCR. The reads were generated on an Illumina HiSeq 2500. Molecular barcoding was employed in the preparation of TCR libraries, with unique molecular identifiers being used to normalize TCRbeta repertoire quantification. TCRdb itself trimmed the public reads at Q25 with fastp, ran MiXCR and retained productive beta chains. Every entry covers one CDR3 protein and lists the most common genes and DNA from its rows. The sample yields fewer than 700,000 distinct CDR3 sequences; over 10% were counted once. The ten largest clones take up over 2% of the sample. The treatment or condition label, as the study defines it: allogeneic hematopoietic cell transplantation with graft depleted of TCRalphabeta T cells and CD19 B cells. TCRalphabeta/CD19-depleted allogeneic hematopoietic cell grafts were given to the transplant recipients, all of whom were children. The CDR3 contains 15 residues, cysteine and phenylalanine counted. Solely the CDR3 DNA is kept, with 45 bases framed from the first base. Between the V and J ends, shortened by 5 bases and 2 bases respectively, the junction contains 15 bases. The germline V gene (reference sequence) provides CDR1 SEHNR and CDR2 FQNEAQ.

This clonotype was recorded a few times. Its specific antigen is unknown. The record has no base qualities; no much larger clone is one base away. The research as a whole found: The high TCRbeta diversity at day 60 in some patients was ascribed to recipient T cells and intrathymic progenitors that had survived conditioning. The apparently early recovery of alphabetaT-cell counts about two months after transplant reportedly depended on only several hundred rapidly expanded clones that came from non-depleted graft cells. Over the following months the frequencies of hyperexpanded clones went down, and after one year T-cell counts and TCRbeta diversity were mostly credited to newly produced T cells.

Sequenced here: PBMCs, mostly from graft donor cells, sampled 360 days after TCRalphabeta/CD19-depleted stem cell transplant. This clonotype was obtained from a male patient aged 5 to 17 who had a stem cell transplant for acute myeloid leukemia, so the T cells may come from the graft donor. The chain was built from TRBV7-9 and TRBJ1-1, and possibly TRBD1, on 6 matching bases. At the DNA level, the sequence is TGTGCCAGCAGCCTAGGTCAGGACAGAAACACTGAAGCTTTCTTT. It is translated as CASSLGQDRNTEAFF.